This T cell receptor (beta chain) was retrieved from a study of OX40 agonist ivuxolimab in advanced cancers. As for the study in general: A diagnosis of hepatocellular carcinoma, melanoma, renal cell or head and neck cancer was present in dose-escalation patients.

Study conclusions and caveats: Also present in some nonresponders was a low level of normalized T-cell clonal expansion.

CDR1 SEHNR and CDR2 FQNEAQ come from the germline V gene (reference sequence). The length of the CDR3 is 14 residues. V was trimmed by 2 bases and J by 3 bases, leaving 9 bases between them. As to this clone: Its antigen is as yet unknown.

Autoimmune disease history or systemic immunosuppression excluded patients. The table came from immunoSEQ multiplex PCR; TCRdb's copy has only in-frame clones and leaves some out. The sample consists of approximately 87,000 clones, 88% of them appearing once. The sequencing here drew on CD4+ or CD8+ T cells sorted from blood, taken in a trial of the OX40 agonist ivuxolimab. The receptor was derived from an adult with an advanced solid tumor such as melanoma, head and neck, liver or kidney cancer. The J gene is TRBJ2-3, the V gene TRBV7-9; no clear D. The DNA of the CDR3 is TGTGCCAGCAGCTTAACAAGCTCGACAGATACGCAGTATTTT. Translating gives CASSLTSSTDTQYF.